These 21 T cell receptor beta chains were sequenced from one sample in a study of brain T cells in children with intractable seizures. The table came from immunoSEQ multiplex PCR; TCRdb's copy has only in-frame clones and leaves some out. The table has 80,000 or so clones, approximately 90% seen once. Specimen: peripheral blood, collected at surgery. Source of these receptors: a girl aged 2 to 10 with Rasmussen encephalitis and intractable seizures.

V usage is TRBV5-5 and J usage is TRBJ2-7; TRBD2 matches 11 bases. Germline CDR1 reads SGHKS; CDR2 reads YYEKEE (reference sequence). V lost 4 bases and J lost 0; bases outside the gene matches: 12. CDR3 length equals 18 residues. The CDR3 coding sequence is TGTGCCAGCAGCGGGTCGGGACTAGCGGCTCCGACCTCCTACGAGCAGTACTTC. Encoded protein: CASSGSGLAAPTSYEQYF.

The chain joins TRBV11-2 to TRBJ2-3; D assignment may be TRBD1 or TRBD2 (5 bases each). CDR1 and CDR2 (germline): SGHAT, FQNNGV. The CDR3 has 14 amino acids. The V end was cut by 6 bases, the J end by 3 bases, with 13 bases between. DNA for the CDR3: TGTGCCAGCAGTCCAAAGTGGGGGACAGATACGCAGTATTTT. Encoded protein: CASSPKWGTDTQYF.

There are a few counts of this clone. In DNA, the CDR3 is TGTGCCAGCAGTGGGGACCACAGGCGTGGCTACACCTTC. Translated, it gives CASSGDHRRGYTF. This chain connects TRBV2 to TRBJ1-2; D is perhaps TRBD1 (5 bases). CDR3 size: 13 residues. Looked up from germline, CDR1 is SNHLY and CDR2 is FYNNEI. Trimming took off 4 bases at V and 7 bases at J, with 13 bases between the two ends.

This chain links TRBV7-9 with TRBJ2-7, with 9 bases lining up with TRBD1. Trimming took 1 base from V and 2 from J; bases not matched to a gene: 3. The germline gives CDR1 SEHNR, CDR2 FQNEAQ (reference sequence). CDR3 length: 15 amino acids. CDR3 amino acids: CASSLVGQGTYEQYF. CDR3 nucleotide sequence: TGTGCCAGCAGCTTAGTTGGACAGGGGACCTACGAGCAGTACTTC.

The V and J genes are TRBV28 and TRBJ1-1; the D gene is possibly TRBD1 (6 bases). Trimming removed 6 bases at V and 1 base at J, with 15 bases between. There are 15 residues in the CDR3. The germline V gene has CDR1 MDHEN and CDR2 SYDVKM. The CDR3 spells CASSLGAAQNTEAFF. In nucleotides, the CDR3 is TGTGCCAGCAGCCTGGGGGCGGCACAGAACACTGAAGCTTTCTTT. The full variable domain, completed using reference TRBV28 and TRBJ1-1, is DVKVTQSSRYLVKRTGEKVFLECVQDMDHENMFWYRQDPGLGLRLIYFSYDVKMKEKGDIPEGYSVSREKKERFSLILESASTNQTSMYLCASSLGAAQNTEAFFGQGTRLTVV.

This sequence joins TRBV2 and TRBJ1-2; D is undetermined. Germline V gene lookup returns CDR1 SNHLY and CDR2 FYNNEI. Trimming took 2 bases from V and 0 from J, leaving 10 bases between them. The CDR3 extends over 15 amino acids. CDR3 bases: TGTGCCAGCAGTGAAAGTGGGGATGCTAACTATGGCTACACCTTC. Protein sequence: CASSESGDANYGYTF.

In DNA, the CDR3 is TGTGCCAGCAGTTACGCCTGGGGGATAGCTAACTATGGCTACACCTTC. It is translated as CASSYAWGIANYGYTF. This chain joins TRBV6-5 and TRBJ1-2; tentatively, D is TRBD1 (5 bases). There are 16 residues in the CDR3. The V end was cut by 2 bases, the J end by 0 bases, with 13 bases between. Germline loops: CDR1 MNHEY, CDR2 SVGAGI.

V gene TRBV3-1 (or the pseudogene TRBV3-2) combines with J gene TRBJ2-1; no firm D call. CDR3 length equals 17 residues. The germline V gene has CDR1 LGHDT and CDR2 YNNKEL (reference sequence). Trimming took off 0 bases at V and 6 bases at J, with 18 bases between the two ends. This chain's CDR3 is CASSQDLGGGRINEQFF. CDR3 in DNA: TGTGCCAGCAGCCAAGACCTGGGTGGCGGAAGGATCAATGAGCAGTTCTTC.

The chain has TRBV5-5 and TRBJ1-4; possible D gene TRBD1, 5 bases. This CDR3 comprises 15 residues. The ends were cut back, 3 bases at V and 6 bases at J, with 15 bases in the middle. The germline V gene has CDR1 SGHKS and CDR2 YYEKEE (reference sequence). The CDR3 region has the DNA TGTGCCAGCAGCTGGTATAGACAGCCAGATGAAAAACTGTTTTTT. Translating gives CASSWYRQPDEKLFF.

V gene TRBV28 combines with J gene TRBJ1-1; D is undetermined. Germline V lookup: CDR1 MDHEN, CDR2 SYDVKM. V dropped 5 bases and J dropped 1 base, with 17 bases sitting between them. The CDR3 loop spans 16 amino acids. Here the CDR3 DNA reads TGTGCCAGCAGTCGCTCATTCTCCAGAGCGAACACTGAAGCTTTCTTT. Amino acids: CASSRSFSRANTEAFF. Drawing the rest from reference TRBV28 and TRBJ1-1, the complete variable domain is DVKVTQSSRYLVKRTGEKVFLECVQDMDHENMFWYRQDPGLGLRLIYFSYDVKMKEKGDIPEGYSVSREKKERFSLILESASTNQTSMYLCASSRSFSRANTEAFFGQGTRLTVV.

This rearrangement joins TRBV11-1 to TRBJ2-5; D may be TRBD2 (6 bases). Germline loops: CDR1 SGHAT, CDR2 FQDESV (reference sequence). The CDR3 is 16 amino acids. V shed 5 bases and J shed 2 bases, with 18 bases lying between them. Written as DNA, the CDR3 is TGTGCCAGCAGCACACGGGACTTTTTAAGACAAGAGACCCAGTACTTC. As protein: CASSTRDFLRQETQYF.

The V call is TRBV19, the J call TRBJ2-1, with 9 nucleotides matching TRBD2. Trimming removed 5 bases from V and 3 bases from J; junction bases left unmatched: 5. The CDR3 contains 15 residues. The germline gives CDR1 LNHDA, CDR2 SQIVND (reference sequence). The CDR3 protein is CASSVSGGLYNEQFF. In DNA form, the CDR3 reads TGTGCCAGTAGTGTTAGCGGGGGCCTCTACAATGAGCAGTTCTTC.

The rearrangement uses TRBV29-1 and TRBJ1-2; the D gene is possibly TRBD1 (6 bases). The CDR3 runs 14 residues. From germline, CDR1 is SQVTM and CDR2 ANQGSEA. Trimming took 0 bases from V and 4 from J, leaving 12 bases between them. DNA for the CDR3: TGCAGCGTTGAAGACAGGGGATCTAGCTATGGCTACACCTTC. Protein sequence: CSVEDRGSSYGYTF. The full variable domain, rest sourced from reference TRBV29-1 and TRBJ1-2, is SAVISQKPSRDICQRGTSLTIQCQVDSQVTMMFWYRQQPGQSLTLIATANQGSEATYESGFVIDKFPISRPNLTFSTLTVSNMSPEDSSIYLCSVEDRGSSYGYTFGSGTRLTVV.

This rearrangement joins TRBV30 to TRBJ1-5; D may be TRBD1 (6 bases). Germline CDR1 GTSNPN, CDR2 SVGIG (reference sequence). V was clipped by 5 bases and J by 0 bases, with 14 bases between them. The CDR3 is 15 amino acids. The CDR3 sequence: CAWSPGQHSNQPQHF. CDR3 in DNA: TGTGCCTGGTCCCCCGGACAGCATAGCAATCAGCCCCAGCATTTT.

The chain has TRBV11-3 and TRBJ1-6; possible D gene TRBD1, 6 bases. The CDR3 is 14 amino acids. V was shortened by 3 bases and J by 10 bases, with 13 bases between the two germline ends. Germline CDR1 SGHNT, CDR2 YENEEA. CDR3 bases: TGTGCCAGCAGCTTTTCACAGGGAGACTCACCCCTCCACTTT. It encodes CASSFSQGDSPLHF.

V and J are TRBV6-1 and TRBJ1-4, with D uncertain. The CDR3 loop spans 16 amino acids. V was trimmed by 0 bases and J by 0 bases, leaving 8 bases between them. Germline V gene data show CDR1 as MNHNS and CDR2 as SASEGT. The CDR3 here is CASSEASHATNEKLFF. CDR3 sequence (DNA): TGTGCCAGCAGTGAAGCGTCTCATGCAACTAATGAAAAACTGTTTTTT.

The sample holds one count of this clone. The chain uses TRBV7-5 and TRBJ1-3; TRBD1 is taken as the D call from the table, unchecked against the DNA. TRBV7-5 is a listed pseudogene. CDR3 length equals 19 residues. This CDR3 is CVRSSHSPDRLPSGNTIYF. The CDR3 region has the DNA TGTGTCAGAAGCTCACATTCCCCTGACAGACTCCCCTCTGGAAACACCATATATTTT.

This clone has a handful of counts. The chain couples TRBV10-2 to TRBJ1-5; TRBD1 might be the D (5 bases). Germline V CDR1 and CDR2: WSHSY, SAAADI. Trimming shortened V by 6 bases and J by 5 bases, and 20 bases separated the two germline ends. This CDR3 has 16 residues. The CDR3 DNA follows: TGCGCCAGCAGCCGACACCGGGAGGGGATATATCAGCCCCAGCATTTT. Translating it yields CASSRHREGIYQPQHF.

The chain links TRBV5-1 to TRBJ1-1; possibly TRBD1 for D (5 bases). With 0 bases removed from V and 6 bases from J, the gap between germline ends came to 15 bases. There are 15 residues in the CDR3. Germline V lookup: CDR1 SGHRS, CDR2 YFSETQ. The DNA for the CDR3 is TGCGCCAGCAGCTTGGAAGGGACGGAGGTTTCTGAAGCTTTCTTT. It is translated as CASSLEGTEVSEAFF.

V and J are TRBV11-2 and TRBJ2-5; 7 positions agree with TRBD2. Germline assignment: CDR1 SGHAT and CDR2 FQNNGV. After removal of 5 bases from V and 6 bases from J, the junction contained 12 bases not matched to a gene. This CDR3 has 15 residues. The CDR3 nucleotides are TGTGCCAGCAGCGCCGTCCTCGGGCGGGGGAAGACCCAGTACTTC. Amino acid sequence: CASSAVLGRGKTQYF.

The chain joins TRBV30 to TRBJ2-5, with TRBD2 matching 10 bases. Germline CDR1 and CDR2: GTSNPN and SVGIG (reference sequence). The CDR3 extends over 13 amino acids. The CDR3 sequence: CESSGGFQETQYF. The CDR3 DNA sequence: TGTGAGAGTAGCGGGGGGTTCCAAGAGACCCAGTACTTC.